This T cell receptor (beta chain) was captured by sequencing in a study of shared clonotypes between healthy human individuals. The study's findings and limits: Sequencing depth was expected to influence donor clonotype sharing.

Comment on this clone: Its cognate antigen is unknown.

The CDR3 is made up of 14 amino acids. Per germline, CDR1 SGHAT and CDR2 FQNNGV. Germline trimming cut 5 bases from V and 1 base from J; bases unmatched to any gene: 5. Adults of Caucasian background living in Nashville, Tennessee made up all donors. Assay: immunoSEQ multiplex PCR; the TCRdb copy retains only in-frame clones and omits some. The table shows about 510,000 clones, with 79% occurring only once. This chain joins TRBV11-2 and TRBJ2-7, with 7 bases identical to TRBD1. Sequenced input: PBMCs. This TCR was sampled from a woman in her 40s in good health. Some clones in this sample may be carry-over from other donors' samples. The CDR3 nucleotides are TGTGCCAGCAGCCCGGGACAGACTTCCTACGAGCAGTACTTC. Translation: CASSPGQTSYEQYF. Full variable domain (remainder filled in from reference TRBV11-2 and TRBJ2-7): EAGVAQSPRYKIIEKRQSVAFWCNPISGHATLYWYQQILGQGPKLLIQFQNNGVVDDSQLPKDRFSAERLKGVDSTLKIQPAKLEDSAVYLCASSPGQTSYEQYFGPGTRLTVT.